This TCR beta chain was obtained from a study of OX40 agonist ivuxolimab in advanced cancers. General notes on the study: The costimulatory receptor OX40 (CD134) was targeted by ivuxolimab, a fully human IgG2 agonistic monoclonal antibody. The paper covers the monotherapy dose-escalation part of the phase I ivuxolimab trial, which included N of about 51 patients. The point of sequencing TCRbeta in the periphery was to test whether ivuxolimab changed TCR sequence diversity and drove clonal T-cell expansion. Prior anti-PD-1, anti-PD-L1 or anti-CTLA-4 therapy was permitted, and 40% of dose-escalation patients had received checkpoint inhibitors. Partial responses occurred in three dose-escalation patients: two with cutaneous melanoma and one with hepatocellular carcinoma. Intravenous ivuxolimab was administered to patients every 2 weeks at six dose levels: 0.01, 0.1, 0.3, 1.5, 3 and 10 mg/kg. A male proportion of 70% to 90% and a mean age of approximately 55 years, ranging from about 23 to 79, were recorded for the dose-escalation cohort. Of the approximately 50 dose-escalation patients, hepatocellular carcinoma was present in about 20, melanoma in approximately 15, renal cell carcinoma in 9 and head and neck cancer in 9. General findings and caveats noted by the study authors: In the 0.1-3.0 mg/kg groups, partial responders had among the lowest normalized peripheral clonal expansion, particularly in CD8+ T cells. Which antigens the clonally expanded peripheral T cells were specific for was not determined. After ivuxolimab, more expanded clones were found on average in CD8+ T cells than in CD4+ T cells. Low levels of normalized T-cell clonal expansion were also seen in some patients who did not respond. At doses of 0.1 to 3.0 mg/kg, clonal expansion of both CD4+ and CD8+ T cells in blood was seen between baseline and week 6.

To sequence the TCRbeta CDR3 region, genomic DNA was isolated from the sorted cells. TCRbeta CDR3 regions were sequenced using the immunoSEQ Assay. This immuneACCESS table, as held by TCRdb, lists in-frame sequences with V and J called but not all clones. Of the missing ones, under half trace to an unresolved V gene in checked studies; the others have no known cause. This sample gives 55,000 to 75,000 clones in total; approximately 80% of them show up just once. 5.9% of the sample belongs to the ten largest clones. Patients with a history of autoimmune disease or receiving systemic immunosuppression were excluded from the trial. Peripheral blood for TCR sequencing was collected from all dose cohorts at baseline, on cycle 4 day 1, and on cycle 7 day 1. Samples came from an open-label, multicenter, first-in-human phase I dose-escalation trial of ivuxolimab. Adults with locally advanced or metastatic melanoma, renal cell, hepatocellular, or head and neck squamous cell carcinoma were enrolled in the trial. Before TCR sequencing, CD4+ T cells and CD8+ T cells were sorted from peripheral blood as separate populations.

The sample holds a few counts of this clone. Its antigen specificity is not known. Base qualities are missing; no much larger clone stands one base away. Measured from the cysteine to the phenylalanine, the CDR3 is 14 residues long. Left in the record is the CDR3 DNA by itself, 42 bases read in frame from the first base. According to the germline V gene, CDR1 reads SGHRS and CDR2 reads YFSETQ. V is cut by 6 bases and J by 1 base, and the space between the germline ends is 13 bases. The sequence derives from an adult with an advanced solid tumor such as melanoma, head and neck, liver or kidney cancer. This specimen was CD4+ or CD8+ T cells sorted from blood, taken in a trial of the OX40 agonist ivuxolimab. This sequence uses TRBV5-1 and TRBJ2-5; TRBD2 is a possible D gene, resting on 6 matching bases. The CDR3 protein is CASTLMGGQETQYF. The bases are TGCGCCAGCACCCTGATGGGGGGCCAAGAGACCCAGTACTTC.